These T cell receptor beta chains were read from a single sample in a study of cytomegalovirus exposure and HLA in healthy donors. Only in-frame clones appear in the TCRdb table, and some are missing; sequencing was by immunoSEQ multiplex PCR. The sample records 150,000 to 250,000 clones, roughly 81% being singletons. Sequencing input: PBMCs. These receptors all stem from a woman aged 25-40 years in good health and CMV-seronegative. Each CDR3 is given with its conserved first and last residue. The order of the fields is V gene, D gene, CDR3 length, J gene, CDR3 protein. D genes are given only for firm matches.

V: TRBV4-2; D: NA; length: 10; J: TRBJ2-5; CDR3: CASSRETQYF
V: TRBV9; D: NA; length: 16; J: TRBJ2-7; CDR3: CASSSTIAAASYEQYF
V: TRBV5-1; D: TRBD1; length: 14; J: TRBJ2-7; CDR3: CASSLTGVLSEQYF
V: TRBV5-1; D: NA; length: 13; J: TRBJ2-2; CDR3: CASKDTNTGELFF
V: TRBV5-1; D: TRBD2; length: 14; J: TRBJ2-2; CDR3: CASSGLAGAGELFF
V: TRBV6-5; D: NA; length: 15; J: TRBJ2-3; CDR3: CASSYSRASRDTQYF
V: TRBV19; D: NA; length: 11; J: TRBJ2-7; CDR3: CASSDSYEQYF
V: TRBV30; D: TRBD1; length: 13; J: TRBJ2-7; CDR3: CASTPGTGHEQYF
V: TRBV27; D: TRBD1; length: 16; J: TRBJ2-3; CDR3: CASSNADRGRTDTQYF
V: TRBV15; D: TRBD2; length: 15; J: TRBJ2-1; CDR3: CATSRTSGGAREQFF
V: TRBV19; D: TRBD2; length: 13; J: TRBJ2-1; CDR3: CASSAGLADEQFF
V: TRBV29-1; D: TRBD1; length: 14; J: TRBJ2-7; CDR3: CSVGPRTGGYEQYF
V: TRBV5-1; D: NA; length: 16; J: TRBJ1-4; CDR3: CASSTLPGGASEKLFF
V: TRBV7-8; D: NA; length: 12; J: TRBJ1-2; CDR3: CASSLEGSGYTF
V: TRBV29-1; D: TRBD2; length: 13; J: TRBJ2-1; CDR3: CSASGTSLHEQFF
V: TRBV4-1; D: TRBD2; length: 17; J: TRBJ2-2; CDR3: CASSLSLAGDLGGELFF
V: TRBV18; D: TRBD2; length: 18; J: TRBJ2-7; CDR3: CASSPFLGTSGRTNEQYF
V: TRBV5-1; D: TRBD2; length: 16; J: TRBJ2-1; CDR3: CASSSNRLAGNNEQFF
V: TRBV2; D: NA; length: 15; J: TRBJ2-7; CDR3: CASSEAPGQTYEQYF
V: TRBV6-5; D: TRBD1; length: 15; J: TRBJ1-5; CDR3: CASSPDRAGGQPQHF
V: TRBV30; D: TRBD1; length: 14; J: TRBJ2-1; CDR3: CAWSPWDRRNEQFF
V: TRBV11-2; D: NA; length: 16; J: TRBJ1-1; CDR3: CASSRKRNRANTEAFF
V: TRBV6-6; D: TRBD1; length: 14; J: TRBJ1-5; CDR3: CASGPGTGHQPQHF
V: TRBV4-1; D: NA; length: 16; J: TRBJ2-4; CDR3: CASSQVAGVAKNIQYF
V: TRBV14; D: TRBD1; length: 14; J: TRBJ1-2; CDR3: CASSRQGADYGYTF
V: TRBV27; D: TRBD1; length: 14; J: TRBJ2-7; CDR3: CASSGTAPSYEQYF
V: TRBV6-5; D: TRBD2; length: 14; J: TRBJ2-7; CDR3: CASSAPSGSSEQYF
V: TRBV27; D: NA; length: 15; J: TRBJ1-5; CDR3: CASRGDPYSNQPQHF
V: TRBV2; D: TRBD1; length: 15; J: TRBJ2-5; CDR3: CASSEWGQPQETQYF
V: TRBV2; D: TRBD2; length: 17; J: TRBJ2-3; CDR3: CASSEGASGGATDTQYF
V: TRBV27; D: NA; length: 14; J: TRBJ2-3; CDR3: CASSLRAKGDTQYF
V: TRBV5-1; D: NA; length: 17; J: TRBJ2-1; CDR3: CASTGGFEVILGNEQFF
V: TRBV29-1; D: TRBD2; length: 14; J: TRBJ2-3; CDR3: CGGISGRRTDTQYF
V: TRBV5-1; D: TRBD2; length: 16; J: TRBJ2-1; CDR3: CASSPQGLAGPNEQFF
V: TRBV4-1; D: TRBD2; length: 15; J: TRBJ2-7; CDR3: CASSQVSSGSYEQYF
V: TRBV9; D: TRBD1; length: 17; J: TRBJ2-2; CDR3: CASSVWTGGLNTGELFF
V: TRBV5-4; D: TRBD2; length: 14; J: TRBJ2-7; CDR3: CASSNRTSGAGGNF
V: TRBV9; D: TRBD1; length: 15; J: TRBJ1-2; CDR3: CASSVAGTGDYGYTF
V: TRBV7-9; D: NA; length: 15; J: TRBJ2-7; CDR3: CASSLGGGGLYEQYF
V: TRBV2; D: NA; length: 11; J: TRBJ1-2; CDR3: CASSQFYGYTF
V: TRBV7-6; D: NA; length: 14; J: TRBJ1-3; CDR3: CASSSPSSGNTIYF
V: TRBV25-1; D: TRBD1; length: 15; J: TRBJ1-1; CDR3: CASSESWDRAVGAFF
V: TRBV27; D: TRBD1; length: 14; J: TRBJ1-1; CDR3: CASSPGTGPTEAFF
V: TRBV7-3; D: NA; length: 13; J: TRBJ2-5; CDR3: CASSRGGAETQYF
V: TRBV11-2; D: NA; length: 14; J: TRBJ1-2; CDR3: CASSLSPQGTQYTF